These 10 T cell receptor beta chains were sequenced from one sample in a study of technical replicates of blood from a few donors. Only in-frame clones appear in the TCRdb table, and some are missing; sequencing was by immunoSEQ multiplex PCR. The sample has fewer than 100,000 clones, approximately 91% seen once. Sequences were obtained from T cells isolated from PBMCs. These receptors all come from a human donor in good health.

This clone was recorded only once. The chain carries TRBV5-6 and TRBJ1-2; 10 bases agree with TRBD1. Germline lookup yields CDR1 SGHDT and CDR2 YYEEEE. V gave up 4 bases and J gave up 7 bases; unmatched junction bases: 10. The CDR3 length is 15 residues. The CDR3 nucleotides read TGTGCCAGCAGCCCGCCGGGACAGGGGCCGAGTGGCTACACCTTC. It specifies CASSPPGQGPSGYTF.

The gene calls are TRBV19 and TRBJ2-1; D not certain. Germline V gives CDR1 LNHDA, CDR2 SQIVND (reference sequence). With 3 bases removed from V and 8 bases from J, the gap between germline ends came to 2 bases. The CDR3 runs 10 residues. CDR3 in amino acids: CASSIDEQFF. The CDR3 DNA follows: TGTGCCAGTAGTATCGATGAGCAGTTCTTC.

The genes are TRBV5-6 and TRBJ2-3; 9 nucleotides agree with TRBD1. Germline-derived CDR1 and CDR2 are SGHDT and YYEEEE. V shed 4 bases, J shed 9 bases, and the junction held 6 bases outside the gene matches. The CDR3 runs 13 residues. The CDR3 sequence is CASSRNRGLTQYF. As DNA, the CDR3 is TGTGCCAGCAGCAGAAACAGGGGGCTGACGCAGTATTTT.

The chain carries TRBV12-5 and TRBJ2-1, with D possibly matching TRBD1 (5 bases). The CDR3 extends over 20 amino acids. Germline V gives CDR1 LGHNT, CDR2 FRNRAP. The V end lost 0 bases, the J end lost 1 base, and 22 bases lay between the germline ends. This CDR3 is CASGLVWQGLIYDSYNEQFF. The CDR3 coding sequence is TGTGCTAGTGGTTTGGTATGGCAGGGCCTAATTTACGATTCCTACAATGAGCAGTTCTTC.

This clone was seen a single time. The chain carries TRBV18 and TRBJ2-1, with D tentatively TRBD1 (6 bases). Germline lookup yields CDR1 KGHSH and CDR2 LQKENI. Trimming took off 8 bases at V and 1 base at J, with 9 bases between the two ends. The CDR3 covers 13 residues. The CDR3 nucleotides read TGTGCCAGCGCAACAGGGTCCTACAATGAGCAGTTCTTC. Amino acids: CASATGSYNEQFF.

For the CDR3, the DNA is TGCGCCAGCAGCTCCCTACTGACAGGGGGTGACACTGAAGCTTTCTTT. Translation: CASSSLLTGGDTEAFF. The chain couples TRBV5-1 to TRBJ1-1; TRBD1 agrees at 9 bases. CDR1 SGHRS and CDR2 YFSETQ come from the germline V gene. Trimming cost V 3 bases and J 3 bases; bases outside gene matches: 9. This CDR3 is 16 amino acids long.

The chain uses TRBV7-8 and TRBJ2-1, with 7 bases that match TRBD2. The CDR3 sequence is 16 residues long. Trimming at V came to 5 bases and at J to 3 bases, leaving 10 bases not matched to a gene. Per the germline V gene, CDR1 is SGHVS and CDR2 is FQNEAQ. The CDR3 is CASSLGGGGNYNEQFF. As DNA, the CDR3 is TGTGCCAGCAGCCTTGGGGGGGGAGGTAACTACAATGAGCAGTTCTTC.

The CDR3 is CASRLTSNQPQHF. For the CDR3, the DNA is TGTGCCAGCAGACTAACGAGTAATCAGCCCCAGCATTTT. The chain combines TRBV6-1 with TRBJ1-5, with D unresolved. CDR3 length equals 13 residues. V was trimmed by 6 bases and J by 4 bases, leaving 10 bases between them. Per germline, CDR1 MNHNS and CDR2 SASEGT.

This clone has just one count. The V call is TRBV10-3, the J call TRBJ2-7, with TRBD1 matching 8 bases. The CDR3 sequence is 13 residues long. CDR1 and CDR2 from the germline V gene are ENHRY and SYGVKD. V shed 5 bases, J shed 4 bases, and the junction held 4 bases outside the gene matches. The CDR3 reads CAISQGAVYEQYF. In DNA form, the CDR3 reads TGTGCCATCAGTCAGGGGGCGGTATACGAGCAGTACTTC.

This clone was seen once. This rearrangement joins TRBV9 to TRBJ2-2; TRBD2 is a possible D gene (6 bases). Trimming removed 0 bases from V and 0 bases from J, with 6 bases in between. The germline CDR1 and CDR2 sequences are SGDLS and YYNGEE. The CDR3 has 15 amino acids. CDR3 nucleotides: TGTGCCAGCAGCGTAGGCGGGGCGAACACCGGGGAGCTGTTTTTT. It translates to CASSVGGANTGELFF.